This T cell receptor beta chain was captured by sequencing in a study of control samples from healthy donors and cancer patients. The protocol was immunoSEQ multiplex PCR, while the TCRdb copy is restricted to in-frame clones and leaves out a portion. Of roughly 63,000 clones in the sample, nearly 90% were seen once. The sample holds a few counts of this clone. Germline V lookup: CDR1 SEHNR, CDR2 FQNEAQ (reference sequence). The CDR3 consists of 13 residues. With V trimmed by 6 bases and J by 5 bases, 7 bases remained unmatched. The rearrangement links TRBV7-9 to TRBJ2-7; 7 positions match TRBD1. Sequencing was performed on PBMCs. The TCR originated in a man between 60 and 70 years old with colorectal cancer. This CDR3 reads CASSPSQGDEQYF. The CDR3 bases are TGTGCCAGCAGTCCATCGCAGGGGGACGAGCAGTACTTC.